Described below is a single T cell receptor beta chain sequence and its context. The target antigen is unknown. The source of the sample is a study of shared clonotypes between healthy human individuals. Study findings and constraints: Among several donors, roughly 5.4% of naive CD4 clonotypes were found in common. The authors sampled blood alone, and tissue repertoires likely differ.

The CDR3 runs to 15 residues. From germline, CDR1 is SGDLS and CDR2 YYNGEE. Trimming took off 0 bases at V and 0 bases at J, with 9 bases between the two ends. Clones were sequenced by immunoSEQ multiplex PCR, and TCRdb holds only the in-frame ones, with some missing. The data contain 400,000 or so clones, around 96% of them singletons. Sequences were obtained from memory CD8+ T cells sorted from blood. Subset indicated: CD45RO+ cells pooled with CCR7-negative TemRA cells. This sequence was found in a man aged 25-45 years in good health. The gene calls are TRBV9 and TRBJ1-1, with D hard to call. The CDR3 nucleotides read TGTGCCAGCAGCGTAGTCCAGCTTCTGAACACTGAAGCTTTCTTT. Its translation is CASSVVQLLNTEAFF.